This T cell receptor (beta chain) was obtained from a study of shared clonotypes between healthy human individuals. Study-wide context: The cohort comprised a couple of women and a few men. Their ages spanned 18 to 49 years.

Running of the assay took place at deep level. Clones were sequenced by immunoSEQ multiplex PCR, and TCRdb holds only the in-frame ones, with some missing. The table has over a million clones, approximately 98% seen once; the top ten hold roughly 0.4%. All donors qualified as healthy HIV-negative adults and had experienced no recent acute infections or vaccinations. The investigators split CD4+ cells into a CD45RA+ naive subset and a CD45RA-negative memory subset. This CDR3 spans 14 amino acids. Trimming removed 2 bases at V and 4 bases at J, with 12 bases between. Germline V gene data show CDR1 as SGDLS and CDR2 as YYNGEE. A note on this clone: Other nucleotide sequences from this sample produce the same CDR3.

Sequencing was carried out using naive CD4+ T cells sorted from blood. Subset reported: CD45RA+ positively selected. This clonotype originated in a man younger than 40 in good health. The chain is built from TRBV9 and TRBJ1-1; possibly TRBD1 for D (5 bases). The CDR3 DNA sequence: TGTGCCAGCAGCGTTGGAGGGGTCCTCACTGAAGCTTTCTTT. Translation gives CASSVGGVLTEAFF. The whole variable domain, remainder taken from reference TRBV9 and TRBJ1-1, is DSGVTQTPKHLITATGQRVTLRCSPRSGDLSVYWYQQSLDQGLQFLIQYYNGEERAKGNILERFSAQQFPDLHSELNLSSLELGDSALYFCASSVGGVLTEAFFGQGTRLTVV.